The 18 T cell receptor beta chains given below trace back to one sample, sequenced in a study of CD8 T cells in Susac syndrome. RNA totalling roughly 0.5 to 1 ug underwent reverse transcription with random hexamers. TCRdb recomputed calls from the immunoSEQ multiplex PCR reads with MiXCR, one row per CDR3 protein. The table has roughly 110,000 distinct CDR3 sequences, approximately 94% seen once; the top ten hold over 0.35%. Sequenced: CD8+ T cells from PBMCs. These TCRs come from a human donor with Susac syndrome.

The gene calls are TRBV10-3 and TRBJ2-3; tentatively, D is TRBD2 (6 bases). V was pared by 0 bases and J by 6 bases, with 19 bases between. The CDR3 sequence is 17 residues long. Germline V gene sequence: CDR1 ENHRY, CDR2 SYGVKD. CDR3 loop: CAISESGGGAHTDTQYF. The CDR3 nucleotides read TGTGCCATCAGTGAGTCGGGCGGCGGGGCACACACTGATACGCAGTATTTT.

This clonotype appeared a single time. V and J are TRBV19 and TRBJ2-3; no clear D. CDR3 length: 11 amino acids. CDR1 is LNHDA, CDR2 SQIVND, per germline (reference sequence). The ends were cut back, 4 bases at V and 4 bases at J, with 3 bases in the middle. CDR3 DNA: TGTGCCAGTAGTACAGCAGATACGCAGTATTTT. It yields the protein CASSTADTQYF.

The V and J genes are TRBV5-4 and TRBJ2-1; the D gene is possibly TRBD2 (7 bases). Germline V gives CDR1 SGHNT, CDR2 YYREEE (reference sequence). Trimming took off 2 bases at V and 10 bases at J, with 16 bases between the two ends. The CDR3 is made up of 14 amino acids. DNA for the CDR3: TGTGCCAGCAGCTTTCGGGGGGCCCCCCAAGAGCAGTTCTTC. It translates to CASSFRGAPQEQFF.

The chain links TRBV10-3 to TRBJ2-3; D is undetermined. V was pared by 3 bases and J by 2 bases, with 6 bases between. Germline CDR1 and CDR2: ENHRY and SYGVKD. The CDR3 runs to 13 residues. This CDR3 reads CAISEVSTDTQYF. CDR3 nucleotide sequence: TGTGCCATCAGTGAAGTTTCCACAGATACGCAGTATTTT.

The chain is built from TRBV5-1 and TRBJ2-5; no definite D call. The CDR3 is made up of 15 amino acids. With 0 bases removed from V and 1 base from J, the gap between germline ends came to 10 bases. Germline V lookup: CDR1 SGHRS, CDR2 YFSETQ. CDR3 sequence reads: CASSLAEAAQETQYF. The CDR3 nucleotides are TGCGCCAGCAGCTTGGCCGAGGCAGCCCAAGAGACCCAGTACTTC.

This clonotype was observed a single time. This chain uses TRBV7-9 with TRBJ2-7; D not certain. V dropped 1 base and J dropped 6 bases, with 7 bases sitting between them. Germline V CDR1 and CDR2: SEHNR, FQNEAQ (reference sequence). The CDR3 consists of 12 residues. The CDR3 coding sequence is TGTGCCAGCAGCTTAGTTGAACGCGAGCAGTACTTC. Translated: CASSLVEREQYF.

The genes are TRBV6-5 and TRBJ1-6; D not certain. The length of the CDR3 is 15 residues. CDR1 is MNHEY, CDR2 SVGAGI, per germline. Deletions cut 5 bases from V and 6 bases from J, with 14 bases between. The CDR3 sequence: CASSRTDRRNSPLHF. CDR3 DNA sequence: TGTGCCAGCAGTCGTACGGACCGCCGTAATTCACCCCTCCACTTT.

The rearrangement links TRBV4-2 to TRBJ2-5; TRBD1 agrees at 8 bases. The V gene's germline CDR1 is LGHNA and CDR2 YNFKEQ. With V trimmed by 2 bases and J by 5 bases, 7 bases remained unmatched. The CDR3 spans 15 residues. The CDR3 is CASSQPGQGGETQYF. The CDR3 DNA follows: TGTGCCAGCAGCCAACCCGGACAGGGTGGGGAGACCCAGTACTTC.

The chain recombines TRBV9 with TRBJ2-7; D tentatively fits TRBD1 or TRBD2 (5 bases each). Germline V gene data show CDR1 as SGDLS and CDR2 as YYNGEE. The CDR3 runs to 15 residues. V lost 5 bases and J lost 1, with 16 bases in between. This chain's CDR3 is CASSGTEGWSYEQYF. CDR3 DNA: TGTGCCAGCAGTGGGACCGAGGGTTGGTCCTACGAGCAGTACTTC.

The chain employs TRBV25-1 and TRBJ2-1; D is possibly TRBD2 (6 bases). Trimming removed 5 bases at V and 9 bases at J, with 14 bases between. The CDR3 sequence is 13 residues long. CDR1 is MGHDK and CDR2 is SYGVNS in the germline V gene. CDR3 DNA: TGTGCCAGCAGTCCCCGCATGGGGGGTGAGCAGTTCTTC. Its protein product is CASSPRMGGEQFF.

The DNA for the CDR3 is TGTGCCAGCTTGTCAGGCACTGAAGCTTTCTTT. It yields the protein CASLSGTEAFF. The chain employs TRBV27 and TRBJ1-1; D unresolved. Germline assignment: CDR1 MNHEY and CDR2 SMNVEV (reference sequence). Trimming stripped 8 bases from V and 4 bases from J, with 8 bases between. This CDR3 contains 11 residues.

This chain links TRBV11-2 with TRBJ1-6; D is perhaps TRBD1 (5 bases). CDR1 and CDR2 (germline): SGHAT, FQNNGV. The CDR3 runs 14 residues. V gave up 6 bases and J gave up 10 bases, with 16 bases separating them. DNA for the CDR3: TGTGCCAGCAGATCGGGGTGGCAGGGATCACCCCTCCACTTT. It yields the protein CASRSGWQGSPLHF.

This chain joins TRBV15 and TRBJ2-7, with 11 bases matching TRBD1. This CDR3 spans 12 amino acids. CDR1 and CDR2 from the germline V gene are LNHNV and YYDKDF (reference sequence). Trimming removed 6 bases from V and 8 bases from J; junction bases left unmatched: 3. CDR3 coding DNA: TGTGCCACCAGAGGACAGGGGGCGAAGCAGTACTTC. Its translation is CATRGQGAKQYF.

The rearrangement uses TRBV4-1 and TRBJ2-7; D may correspond to TRBD1 or TRBD2 (5 bases each). The ends were cut back, 1 base at V and 6 bases at J, with 13 bases in the middle. Per the germline V gene, CDR1 is MGHRA and CDR2 is YSYEKL. CDR3 length equals 14 residues. DNA of the CDR3: TGCGCCAGCAGCCAAGGAGGGGAGTCGGGCGAGCAGTACTTC. Translating gives CASSQGGESGEQYF.

V is TRBV3-1 and J is TRBJ2-3; D remains ambiguous. Germline V gives CDR1 LGHDT, CDR2 YNNKEL (reference sequence). Between the trimmed V and J ends, which lost 1 base and 4 bases, there was a span of 6 bases. The CDR3 is made up of 13 amino acids. CDR3 amino acids: CASSQGGPDTQYF. The CDR3 DNA reads as TGTGCCAGCAGCCAAGGAGGCCCAGATACGCAGTATTTT.

The chain carries TRBV3-1 and TRBJ2-2; 9 bases agree with TRBD1. Germline loops: CDR1 LGHDT, CDR2 YNNKEL (reference sequence). The CDR3 has 15 amino acids. J was trimmed by 7 bases and V by 7 bases; bases with no gene match: 10. The CDR3 DNA reads TGTGCCAGCAACCCTGACAGGGGGTATAGCGGGGAGCTGTTTTTT. It yields the protein CASNPDRGYSGELFF.

This rearrangement joins TRBV27 to TRBJ2-7; 12 nucleotides agree with TRBD1. Germline values: CDR1 MNHEY, CDR2 SMNVEV (reference sequence). Trimming removed 3 bases from V and 5 bases from J; junction bases left unmatched: 5. The CDR3 has 15 residues. The CDR3 DNA reads as TGTGCCAGCAGTTTCGGGACAGGGGGCTTGAACGAGCAGTACTTC. It is translated as CASSFGTGGLNEQYF.

V gene TRBV12-5 combines with J gene TRBJ1-5; no firm D call. Germline-derived CDR1 and CDR2 are LGHNT and FRNRAP. This CDR3 spans 18 amino acids. The V and J ends lost 1 base and 2 bases respectively, with 18 bases between them. The CDR3 bases are TGTGCTAGTGGTTTGGCCCCGACGGGTCTGCAAGGCAATCAGCCCCAGCATTTT. Its translation is CASGLAPTGLQGNQPQHF. The whole variable domain, remainder taken from reference TRBV12-5 and TRBJ1-5, is DARVTQTPRHKVTEMGQEVTMRCQPILGHNTVFWYRQTMMQGLELLAYFRNRAPLDDSGMPKDRFSAEMPDATLATLKIQPSEPRDSAVYFCASGLAPTGLQGNQPQHFGDGTRLSIL.